This T cell receptor (beta chain) was captured by sequencing in a study of blood T cell repertoires in COVID-19. Study-wide context: Samples of COVID-19 (acute and convalescent) were obtained from the United States, Italy and Spain. PBMCs, B-cell-depleted T cells, or T cells provided the cDNA or gDNA that made up the material.

In the original analysis: Quantification of nucleated cells was approximated via reference gene primer amplification. Only in-frame clones appear in the TCRdb table, and some are missing; sequencing was by immunoSEQ multiplex PCR. Clone size and the V and J calls come from that table; the DNA yielded D and trimming. The table lists 26,000 or so clones, about 80% of them singletons. V dropped 6 bases and J dropped 0 bases, with 15 bases sitting between them. The CDR3 totals 17 residues. Germline CDR1 MNHEY, CDR2 SMNVEV (reference sequence). The chain joins TRBV27 to TRBJ2-6; a weak D match, TRBD1 (5 bases). Source material: peripheral blood. This clonotype was sampled from a man in his 70s with acute or convalescent COVID-19. CDR3: CASSLGVGRSGANVLTF. The CDR3 DNA is TGTGCCAGCAGCTTAGGGGTGGGGCGCTCTGGGGCCAACGTCCTGACTTTC.